What follows are 3 T cell receptor beta chains derived from one specimen sequenced in a study of identical twins. MiXCR was run by TCRdb on the 5' RACE reads, yielding one entry per CDR3 protein. The sample includes 550,000 to 700,000 distinct CDR3 sequences, 9% to 10% seen only once; the top ten take 2.5% to 3%. These records were also assigned to another study, of yellow fever vaccine responses in identical twins.

The sequencing sample was made of PBMCs. The receptors were gathered from a woman aged 18-30 years in good health.

This clonotype came up many times. The V gene is TRBV9, the J gene TRBJ2-3; TRBD1 aligns across 9 bases. Germline V gene data show CDR1 as SGDLS and CDR2 as YYNGEE. With 4 bases clipped from V and 4 bases from J, the junction kept 4 bases outside the gene matches. The CDR3 has 14 amino acids. The CDR3 sequence is CASSSRQGADTQYF. CDR3 nucleotide sequence: TGTGCCAGCAGCTCCCGACAGGGGGCAGATACGCAGTATTTT.

The chain uses TRBV7-2 and TRBJ1-2; 7 nucleotides line up with TRBD1. The germline V gene encodes CDR1 SGHTA and CDR2 FQGNSA. V shed 5 bases and J 4 bases; nucleotides not matched to a gene: 10. The CDR3 length is 15 residues. CDR3 loop: CASSPVTGTVYGYTF. The CDR3 bases are TGTGCCAGCAGCCCCGTTACCGGGACAGTCTATGGCTACACCTTC.

The table lists this clonotype with a few counts. The gene calls are TRBV7-2 and TRBJ2-3, with 11 bases fitting TRBD2. The CDR3 runs to 16 residues. Germline CDR1 SGHTA, CDR2 FQGNSA. Trimming cost V 5 bases and J 4 bases; bases outside gene matches: 8. The CDR3 bases are TGTGCCAGCAGCAGAGTAGCGGGGGGGACGGCAGATACGCAGTATTTT. Amino acid sequence: CASSRVAGGTADTQYF.